A selection of T cell receptor beta chains follows, all from one sample in a study of T cells after yellow fever vaccination. TCRdb recomputed calls from the 5' RACE reads with MiXCR, one row per CDR3 protein. The table includes 450,000 to 550,000 distinct CDR3 sequences, approximately 21% detected once. Source: PBMCs, taken 15 days after the yellow fever booster vaccination. These receptors were collected from a man younger than 40 who received the YFV17D yellow fever vaccine. The conserved cysteine and the conserved F or W are not part of the CDR3 here.

TRBJ2-7 TRBV27 ASSPQTSGRGYEQY
TRBJ2-5 TRBV2 ASSRRALTTGDQY
TRBJ2-2 TRBV12-3/TRBV12-4 ASSTGTSGRAYTGELF
TRBJ2-3 TRBV12-3/TRBV12-4 ASRRDIGRTDTQY
TRBJ2-2 TRBV6-5 ASRRPGRELF
TRBJ2-7 TRBV5-1 ASSSQGYSNEQY
TRBJ2-7 TRBV29-1 SVSDSFLYEQY
TRBJ2-5 TRBV29-1 SVEDELRETQY
TRBJ1-3 TRBV20-1 SARAGAAGNTIY
TRBJ1-2 TRBV6-1 ASSPGIGQNYGYT
TRBJ2-7 TRBV19 ASSGLYVTGGSYEQY
TRBJ2-5 TRBV10-2 ATGLAGAQETQY
TRBJ2-7 TRBV4-3 ASSQESWGAGGLYEQY
TRBJ2-5 TRBV5-1 ASSAQGAQETQY
TRBJ2-7 TRBV29-1 SARTSHEQY
TRBJ2-5 TRBV7-9 ASSQGFQETQY
TRBJ2-5 TRBV6-2/TRBV6-3 ASSYSMVAGETQY
TRBJ2-3 TRBV20-1 SAVRPDTQY
TRBJ2-7 TRBV6-2/TRBV6-3 ASRPQAAYEQY
TRBJ2-7 TRBV5-1 ASSLNAGASYEQY
TRBJ2-1 TRBV18 ASSPSGVPGPYNEQF
TRBJ2-7 TRBV20-1 SARLLKRHDEQY
TRBJ2-7 TRBV12-5 ASGLVLRGSRGGEYEQY
TRBJ2-1 TRBV12-3/TRBV12-4 ASTLVAGPGNEQF
TRBJ2-1 TRBV20-1 SARGPTSSYNEQF
TRBJ2-2 TRBV20-1 SAQREQNTGELF
TRBJ2-7 TRBV12-3/TRBV12-4 ASSYSVYEQY
TRBJ1-2 TRBV20-1 SASMGSSRGYT
TRBJ2-3 TRBV29-1 SVLAGGRDTQY
TRBJ2-5 TRBV6-5 ASSYSSGWGQETQY
TRBJ1-2 TRBV6-2/TRBV6-3 ASGRGTEQGYT
TRBJ2-7 TRBV7-2 ASSLALAVSEQY
TRBJ2-1 TRBV10-3 AIGTGTSGREQF
TRBJ2-3 TRBV11-2 ASSLNLAGGRGTDTQY
TRBJ2-5 TRBV5-1 ASSLEGRQETQY
TRBJ2-7 TRBV25-1 ASSKSLFEQY